One TCR beta chain is described in this entry. Its target is not known. Germline-derived CDR1 and CDR2 are SGHRS and YFSETQ. The CDR3 spans 15 residues. The germline V and J ends were trimmed by 2 bases and 0 bases, with 12 bases remaining between them. Clones were read by immunoSEQ multiplex PCR, and TCRdb kept only the in-frame ones, dropping some. The sample lists 30,000 to 40,000 clones; 80% were seen once. Time point in this sample: week 35, safety follow-up. Mutant IDH1 20-mer peptide, at 300 ug, made up each vaccine dose, with topical imiquimod. The donors had new WHO grade 3 or 4 astrocytomas; these were IDH1-mutant and ATRX-lost. The sample is drawn from a study of a mutant IDH1 vaccine in newly diagnosed glioma. Study context: Every participant had undergone radiotherapy, temozolomide, or both before, and most underwent both.

The starting material was PBMCs, obtained from a glioma patient whose treatment included an IDH1 peptide vaccine. This clonotype was sampled from a man in his forties with glioma. Some clones in this sample may be carry-over from other donors' samples. The gene calls are TRBV5-1 and TRBJ2-7; tentatively, D is TRBD1 or TRBD2 (5 bases each). The DNA of the CDR3 is TGCGCCAGCAGCTTTTACCCAGGGACCTCCTACGAGCAGTACTTC. Amino acid sequence: CASSFYPGTSYEQYF.